This T cell receptor (beta chain) originates from a study of T cells in Graves' hyperthyroidism and ophthalmopathy. General observations from the study: A model of 13 V-J pairs discriminated ophthalmopathy from stable hyperthyroidism.

This clonotype appeared many times. The antigen remains undetermined. V gave up 3 bases and J gave up 4 bases, with 15 bases separating them. This CDR3 contains 15 residues. Amplification of TCR beta CDR3 regions used RNA as the template. First-round RT-PCR targeting the TCR CDR3 was performed with the HTBI primer set. TCRdb reprocessed the multiplex PCR reads via MiXCR and lists one record per CDR3 protein. The repertoire consists of fewer than 600,000 distinct CDR3 sequences, with 12% to 15% occurring once and the leading ten covering approximately 15%. The sequenced material came from blood. The gene calls are TRBV12-3 or TRBV12-4 and TRBJ2-5; tentatively, D is TRBD2 (5 bases). This TCR was sampled from a woman between 40 and 55 years old with Graves' hyperthyroidism. As DNA, the CDR3 is TGTGCCAGCAGTTTGGGCGAAGGGAGCGGAGAGACCCAGTACTTC. Residues: CASSLGEGSGETQYF.